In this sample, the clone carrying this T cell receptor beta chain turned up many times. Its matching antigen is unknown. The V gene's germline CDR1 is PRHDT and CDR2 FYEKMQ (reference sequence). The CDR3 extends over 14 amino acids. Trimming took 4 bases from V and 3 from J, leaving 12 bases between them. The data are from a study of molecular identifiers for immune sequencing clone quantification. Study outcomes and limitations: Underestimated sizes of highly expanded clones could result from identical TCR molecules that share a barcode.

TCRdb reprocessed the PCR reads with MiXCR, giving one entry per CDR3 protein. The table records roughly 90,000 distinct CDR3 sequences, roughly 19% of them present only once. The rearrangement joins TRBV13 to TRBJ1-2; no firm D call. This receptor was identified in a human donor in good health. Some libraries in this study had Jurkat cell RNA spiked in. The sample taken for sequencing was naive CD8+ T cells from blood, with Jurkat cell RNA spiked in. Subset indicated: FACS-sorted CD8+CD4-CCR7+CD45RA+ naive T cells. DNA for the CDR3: TGTGCCAGCAGCTATACCACTGAGGACTATGGCTACACCTTC. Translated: CASSYTTEDYGYTF. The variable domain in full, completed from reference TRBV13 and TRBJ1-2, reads AAGVIQSPRHLIKEKRETATLKCYPIPRHDTVYWYQQGPGQDPQFLISFYEKMQSDKGSIPDRFSAQQFSDYHSELNMSSLELGDSALYFCASSYTTEDYGYTFGSGTRLTVV.